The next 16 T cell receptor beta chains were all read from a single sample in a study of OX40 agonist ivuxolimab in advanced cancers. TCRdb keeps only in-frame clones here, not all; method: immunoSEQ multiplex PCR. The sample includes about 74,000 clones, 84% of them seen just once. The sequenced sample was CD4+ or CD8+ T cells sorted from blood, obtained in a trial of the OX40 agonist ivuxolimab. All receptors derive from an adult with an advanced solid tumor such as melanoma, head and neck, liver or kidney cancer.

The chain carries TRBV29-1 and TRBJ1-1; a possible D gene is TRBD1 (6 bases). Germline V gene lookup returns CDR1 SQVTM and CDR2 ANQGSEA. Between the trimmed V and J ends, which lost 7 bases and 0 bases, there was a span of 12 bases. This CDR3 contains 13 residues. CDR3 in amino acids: CSGQEHLNTEAFF. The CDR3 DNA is TGCAGCGGACAGGAGCACTTGAACACTGAAGCTTTCTTT.

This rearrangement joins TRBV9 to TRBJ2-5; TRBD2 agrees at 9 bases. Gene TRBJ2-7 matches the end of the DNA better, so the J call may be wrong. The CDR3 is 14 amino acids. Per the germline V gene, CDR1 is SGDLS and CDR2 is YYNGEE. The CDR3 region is CASSPGLASYEQYF. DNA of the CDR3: TGTGCCAGCAGCCCCGGACTAGCGTCCTACGAGCAGTACTTC.

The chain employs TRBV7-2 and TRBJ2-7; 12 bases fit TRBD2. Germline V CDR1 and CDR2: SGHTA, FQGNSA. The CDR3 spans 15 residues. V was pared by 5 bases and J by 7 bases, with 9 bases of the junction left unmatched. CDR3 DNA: TGTGCCAGCAGCCCAAGACTAGCGGGAGTTCGGGAGCAGTACTTC. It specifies CASSPRLAGVREQYF.

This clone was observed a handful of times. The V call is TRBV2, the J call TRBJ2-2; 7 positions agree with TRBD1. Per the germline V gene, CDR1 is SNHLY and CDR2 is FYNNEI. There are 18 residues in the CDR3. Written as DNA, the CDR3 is TGTGCATCACTTAGGGGGCAGGGCCACTTATCGAACACCGGGGAGCTGTTTTTT. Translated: CASLRGQGHLSNTGELFF.

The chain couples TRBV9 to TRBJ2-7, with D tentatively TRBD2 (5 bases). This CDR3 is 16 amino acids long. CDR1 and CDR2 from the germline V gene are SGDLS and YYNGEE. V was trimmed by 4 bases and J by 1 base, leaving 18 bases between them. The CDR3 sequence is CASSPRPSFRSYEQYF. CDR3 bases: TGTGCCAGCAGCCCGAGACCTAGCTTTCGGTCCTACGAGCAGTACTTC.

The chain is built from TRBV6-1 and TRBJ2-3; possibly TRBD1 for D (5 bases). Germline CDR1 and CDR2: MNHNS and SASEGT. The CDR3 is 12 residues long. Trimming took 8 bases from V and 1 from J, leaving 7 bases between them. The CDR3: CASLQGTDTQYF. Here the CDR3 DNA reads TGTGCCAGCTTACAGGGCACAGATACGCAGTATTTT.

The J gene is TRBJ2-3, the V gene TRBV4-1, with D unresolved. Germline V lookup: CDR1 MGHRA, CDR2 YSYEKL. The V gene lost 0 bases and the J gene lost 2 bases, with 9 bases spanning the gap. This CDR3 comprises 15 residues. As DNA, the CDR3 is TGCGCCAGCAGCCAAGACTTTAGAACCACAGATACGCAGTATTTT. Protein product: CASSQDFRTTDTQYF.

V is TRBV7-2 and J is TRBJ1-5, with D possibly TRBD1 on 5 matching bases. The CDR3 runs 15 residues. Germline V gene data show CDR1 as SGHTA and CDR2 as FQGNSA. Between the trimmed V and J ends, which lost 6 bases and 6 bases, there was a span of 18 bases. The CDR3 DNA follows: TGTGCCAGCAGTCCCCCGGGGCAGGGCAGTCAGCCCCAGCATTTT. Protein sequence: CASSPPGQGSQPQHF. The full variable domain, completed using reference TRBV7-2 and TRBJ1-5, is GAGVSQSPSNKVTEKGKDVELRCDPISGHTALYWYRQSLGQGLEFLIYFQGNSAPDKSGLPSDRFSAERTGGSVSTLTIQRTQQEDSAVYLCASSPPGQGSQPQHFGDGTRLSIL.

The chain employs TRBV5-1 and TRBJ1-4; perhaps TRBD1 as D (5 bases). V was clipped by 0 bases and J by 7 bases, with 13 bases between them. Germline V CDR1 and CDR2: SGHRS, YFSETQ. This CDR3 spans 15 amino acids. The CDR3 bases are TGCGCCAGCAGCTTGGCCGCCTCTGGGGGTGAAAAACTGTTTTTT. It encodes CASSLAASGGEKLFF.

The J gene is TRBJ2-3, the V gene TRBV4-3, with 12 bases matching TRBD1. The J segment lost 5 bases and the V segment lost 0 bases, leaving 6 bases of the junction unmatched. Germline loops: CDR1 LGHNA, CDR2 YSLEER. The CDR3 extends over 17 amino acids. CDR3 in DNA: TGCGCCAGCAGCCAAGATAGTGGGACAGGGGGCCTAGATACGCAGTATTTT. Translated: CASSQDSGTGGLDTQYF.

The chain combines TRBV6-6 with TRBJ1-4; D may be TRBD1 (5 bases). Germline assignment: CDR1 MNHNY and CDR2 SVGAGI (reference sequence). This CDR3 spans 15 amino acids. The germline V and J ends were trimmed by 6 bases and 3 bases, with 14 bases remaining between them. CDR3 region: CASSPDRGSNEKLFF. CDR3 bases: TGTGCCAGCAGCCCCGACAGAGGGTCTAATGAAAAACTGTTTTTT.

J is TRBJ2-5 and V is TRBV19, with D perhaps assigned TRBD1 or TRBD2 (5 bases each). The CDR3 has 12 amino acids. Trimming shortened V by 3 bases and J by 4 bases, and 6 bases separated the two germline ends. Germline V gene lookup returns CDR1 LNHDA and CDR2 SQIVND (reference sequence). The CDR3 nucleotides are TGTGCCAGTAGTATGGGGGTAGAGACCCAGTACTTC. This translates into CASSMGVETQYF.

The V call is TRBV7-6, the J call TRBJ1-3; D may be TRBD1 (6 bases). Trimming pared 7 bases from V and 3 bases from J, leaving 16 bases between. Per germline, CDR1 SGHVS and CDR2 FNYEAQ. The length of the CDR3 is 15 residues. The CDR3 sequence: CASTNRQGHGNTIYF. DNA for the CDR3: TGTGCCAGCACCAATCGTCAGGGACATGGAAACACCATATATTTT.

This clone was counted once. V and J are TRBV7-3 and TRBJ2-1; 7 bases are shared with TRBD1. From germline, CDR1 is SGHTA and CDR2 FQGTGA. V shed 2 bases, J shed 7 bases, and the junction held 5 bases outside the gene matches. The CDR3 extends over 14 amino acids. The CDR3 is CASSLDRVPNEQFF. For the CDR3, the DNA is TGTGCCAGCAGCTTAGACAGGGTCCCGAATGAGCAGTTCTTC.

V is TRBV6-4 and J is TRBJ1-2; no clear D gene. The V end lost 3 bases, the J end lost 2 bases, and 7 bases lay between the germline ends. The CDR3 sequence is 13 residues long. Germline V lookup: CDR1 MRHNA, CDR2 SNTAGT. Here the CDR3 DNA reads TGTGCCAGCAGTGAGTACAGAAACTATGGCTACACCTTC. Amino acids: CASSEYRNYGYTF.

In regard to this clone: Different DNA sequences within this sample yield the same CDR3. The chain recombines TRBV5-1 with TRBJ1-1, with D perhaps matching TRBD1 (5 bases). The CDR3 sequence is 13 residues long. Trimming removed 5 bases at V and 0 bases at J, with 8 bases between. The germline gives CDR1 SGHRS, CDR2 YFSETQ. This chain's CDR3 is CASRRDLNTEAFF. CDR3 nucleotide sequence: TGCGCCAGCAGAAGGGACTTGAACACTGAAGCTTTCTTT.